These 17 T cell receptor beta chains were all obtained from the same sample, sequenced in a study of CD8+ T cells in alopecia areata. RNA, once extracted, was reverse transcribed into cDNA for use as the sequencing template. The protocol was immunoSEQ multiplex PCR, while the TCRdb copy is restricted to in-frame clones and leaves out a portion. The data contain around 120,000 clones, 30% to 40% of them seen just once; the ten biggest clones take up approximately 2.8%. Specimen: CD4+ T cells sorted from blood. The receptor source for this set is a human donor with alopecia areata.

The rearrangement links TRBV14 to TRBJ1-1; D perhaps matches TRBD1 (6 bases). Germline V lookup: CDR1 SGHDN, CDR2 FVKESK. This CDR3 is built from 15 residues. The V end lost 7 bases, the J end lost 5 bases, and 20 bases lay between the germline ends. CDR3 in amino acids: CASNHGMRGRTEAFF. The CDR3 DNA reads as TGTGCCAGCAACCATGGAATGAGGGGGAGGACTGAAGCTTTCTTT.

The CDR3 region has the DNA TGTGCCAGCAGCTTACTGCAGGGCACTGAAGCTTTCTTT. Protein product: CASSLLQGTEAFF. V gene TRBV7-2 combines with J gene TRBJ1-1, with a weak D call TRBD1 (5 bases). Trimming pared 2 bases from V and 4 bases from J, leaving 8 bases between. This CDR3 region has 13 residues. The germline gives CDR1 SGHTA, CDR2 FQGNSA.

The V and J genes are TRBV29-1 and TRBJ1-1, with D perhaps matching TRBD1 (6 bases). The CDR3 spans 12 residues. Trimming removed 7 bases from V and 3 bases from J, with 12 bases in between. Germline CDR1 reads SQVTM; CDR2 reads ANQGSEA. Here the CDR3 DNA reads TGCAGCGCCGAGGGGGGAGACACTGAAGCTTTCTTT. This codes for CSAEGGDTEAFF.

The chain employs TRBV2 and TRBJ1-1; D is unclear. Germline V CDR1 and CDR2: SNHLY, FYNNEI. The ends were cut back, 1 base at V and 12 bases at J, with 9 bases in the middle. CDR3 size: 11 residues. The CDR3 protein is CASSEEVETFF. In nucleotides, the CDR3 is TGTGCCAGCAGTGAAGAGGTGGAAACTTTCTTT. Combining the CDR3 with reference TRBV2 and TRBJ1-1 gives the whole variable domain EPEVTQTPSHQVTQMGQEVILRCVPISNHLYFYWYRQILGQKVEFLVSFYNNEISEKSEIFDDQFSVERPDGSNFTLKIRSTKLEDSAMYFCASSEEVETFFGQGTRLTVV.

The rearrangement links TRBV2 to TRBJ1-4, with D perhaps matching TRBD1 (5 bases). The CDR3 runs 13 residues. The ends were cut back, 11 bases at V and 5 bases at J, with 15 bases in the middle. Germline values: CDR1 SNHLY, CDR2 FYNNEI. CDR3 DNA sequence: TGTGCCCCCGAGGACACACCCAATGAAAAACTGTTTTTT. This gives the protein CAPEDTPNEKLFF.

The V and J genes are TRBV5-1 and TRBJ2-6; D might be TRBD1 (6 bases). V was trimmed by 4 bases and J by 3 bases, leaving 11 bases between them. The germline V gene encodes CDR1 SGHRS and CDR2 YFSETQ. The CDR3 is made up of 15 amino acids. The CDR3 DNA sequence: TGCGCCAGCAGCGACAGGCCTGATGGGGCCAACGTCCTGACTTTC. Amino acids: CASSDRPDGANVLTF.

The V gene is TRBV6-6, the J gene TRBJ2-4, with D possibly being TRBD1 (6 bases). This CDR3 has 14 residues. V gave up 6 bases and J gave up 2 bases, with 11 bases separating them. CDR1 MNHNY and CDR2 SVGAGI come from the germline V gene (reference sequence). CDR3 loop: CASRNREPKNIQYF. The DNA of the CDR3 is TGTGCCAGCAGGAACAGGGAACCCAAAAACATTCAGTACTTC.

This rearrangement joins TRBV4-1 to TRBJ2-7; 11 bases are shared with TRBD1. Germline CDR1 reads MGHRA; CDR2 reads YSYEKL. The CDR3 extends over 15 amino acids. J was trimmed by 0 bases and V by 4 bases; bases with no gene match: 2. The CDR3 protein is CASSPGQGASYEQYF. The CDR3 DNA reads TGCGCCAGCAGCCCAGGACAGGGGGCCTCCTACGAGCAGTACTTC.

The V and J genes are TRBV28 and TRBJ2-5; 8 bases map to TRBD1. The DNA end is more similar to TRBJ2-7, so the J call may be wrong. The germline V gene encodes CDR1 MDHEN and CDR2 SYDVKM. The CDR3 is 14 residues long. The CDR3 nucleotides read TGTGCCAGCAGTGGACAGGGAAGAGGCTACGAGCAGTACTTC. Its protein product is CASSGQGRGYEQYF.

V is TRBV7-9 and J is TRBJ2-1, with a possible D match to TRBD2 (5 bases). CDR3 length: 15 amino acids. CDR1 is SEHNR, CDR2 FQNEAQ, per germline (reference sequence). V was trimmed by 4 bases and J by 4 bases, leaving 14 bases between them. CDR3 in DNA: TGTGCCAGCAGCTCCCTGCTCGGCGGGTACAATGAGCAGTTCTTC. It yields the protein CASSSLLGGYNEQFF.

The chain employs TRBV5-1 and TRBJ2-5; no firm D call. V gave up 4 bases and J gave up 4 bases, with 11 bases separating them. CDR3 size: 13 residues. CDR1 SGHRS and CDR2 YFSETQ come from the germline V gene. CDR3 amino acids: CASSGMDGETQYF. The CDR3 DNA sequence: TGCGCCAGCAGCGGGATGGACGGAGAGACCCAGTACTTC.

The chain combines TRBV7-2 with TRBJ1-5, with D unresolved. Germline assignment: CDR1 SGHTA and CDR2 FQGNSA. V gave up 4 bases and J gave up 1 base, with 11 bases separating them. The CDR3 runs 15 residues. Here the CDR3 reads CASSSDGLSNQPQHF. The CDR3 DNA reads TGTGCCAGCAGCTCAGACGGTCTCAGCAATCAGCCCCAGCATTTT.

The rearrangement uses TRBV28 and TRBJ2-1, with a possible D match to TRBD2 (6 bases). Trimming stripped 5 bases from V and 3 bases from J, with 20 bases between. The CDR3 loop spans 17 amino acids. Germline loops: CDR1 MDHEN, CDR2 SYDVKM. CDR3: CASSTFILRRGYNEQFF. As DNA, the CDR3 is TGTGCCAGCAGTACCTTCATTCTGCGGAGGGGCTACAATGAGCAGTTCTTC.

CDR3 amino acids: CSVETGGNTIYF. CDR3 DNA sequence: TGCAGCGTGGAGACAGGGGGAAACACCATATATTTT. The chain carries TRBV29-1 and TRBJ1-3, with 7 nucleotides matching TRBD1. This CDR3 region has 12 residues. V lost 6 bases, J lost 4 bases, and 3 bases stayed unmatched. The germline V gene encodes CDR1 SQVTM and CDR2 ANQGSEA.

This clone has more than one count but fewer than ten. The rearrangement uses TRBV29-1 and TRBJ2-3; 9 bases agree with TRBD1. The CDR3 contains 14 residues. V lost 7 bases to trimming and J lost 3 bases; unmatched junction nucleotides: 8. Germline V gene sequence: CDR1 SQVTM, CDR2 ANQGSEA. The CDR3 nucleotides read TGCAGCGGCGCAACAGGGGGCGTGACAGATACGCAGTATTTT. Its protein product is CSGATGGVTDTQYF.

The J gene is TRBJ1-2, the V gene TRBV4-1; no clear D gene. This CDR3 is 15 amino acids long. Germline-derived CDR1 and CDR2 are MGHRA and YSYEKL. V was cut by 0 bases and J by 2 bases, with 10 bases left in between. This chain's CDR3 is CASSQDPGTNYGYTF. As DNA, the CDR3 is TGCGCCAGCAGCCAAGATCCGGGCACAAACTATGGCTACACCTTC.

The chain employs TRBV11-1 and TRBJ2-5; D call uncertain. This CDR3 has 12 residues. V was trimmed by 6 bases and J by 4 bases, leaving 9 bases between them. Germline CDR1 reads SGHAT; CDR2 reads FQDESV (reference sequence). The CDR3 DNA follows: TGTGCCAGCAGTTTGTCAGGAGAGACCCAGTACTTC. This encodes CASSLSGETQYF.